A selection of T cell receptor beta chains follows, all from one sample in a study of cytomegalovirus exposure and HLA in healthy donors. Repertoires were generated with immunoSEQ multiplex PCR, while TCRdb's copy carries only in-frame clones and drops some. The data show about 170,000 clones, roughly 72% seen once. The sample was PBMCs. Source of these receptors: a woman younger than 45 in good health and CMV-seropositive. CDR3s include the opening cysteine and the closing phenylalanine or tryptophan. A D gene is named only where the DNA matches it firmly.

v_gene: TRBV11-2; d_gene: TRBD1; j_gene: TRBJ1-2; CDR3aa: CASSLAQGADGYTF
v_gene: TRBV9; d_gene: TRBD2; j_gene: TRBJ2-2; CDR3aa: CASSPQTGTRANTGELFF
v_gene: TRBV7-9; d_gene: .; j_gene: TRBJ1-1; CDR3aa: CSSSLARGGMNTEAFF
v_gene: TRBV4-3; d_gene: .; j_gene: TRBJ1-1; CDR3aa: CASSPGPANTEAFF
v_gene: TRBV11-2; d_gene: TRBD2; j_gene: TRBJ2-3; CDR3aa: CASRPFPGGVDTQYF
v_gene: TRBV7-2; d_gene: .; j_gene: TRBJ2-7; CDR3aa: CASSLVAGDEQYF
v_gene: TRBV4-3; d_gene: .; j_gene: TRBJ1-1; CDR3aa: CASSQEILNPRSEAFF
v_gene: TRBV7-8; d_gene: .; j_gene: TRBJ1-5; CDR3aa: CASSPTAGGPEPQHF
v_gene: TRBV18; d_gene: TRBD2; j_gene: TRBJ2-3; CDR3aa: CASSPGLAGEITQYF
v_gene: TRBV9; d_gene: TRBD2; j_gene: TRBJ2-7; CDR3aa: CASSVGTSGRAAYEQYF
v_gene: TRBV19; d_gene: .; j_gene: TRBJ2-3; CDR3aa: CASTTGRWVTDTQYF
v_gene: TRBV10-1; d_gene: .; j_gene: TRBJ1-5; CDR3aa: CASSESGSNQPQHF
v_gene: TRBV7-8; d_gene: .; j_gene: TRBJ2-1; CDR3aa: CASSLEATTYNEQFF
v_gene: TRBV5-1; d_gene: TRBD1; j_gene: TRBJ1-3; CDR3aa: CASSLGPGGSGNTIYF
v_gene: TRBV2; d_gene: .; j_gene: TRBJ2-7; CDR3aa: CASRGILQGIGYEQYF
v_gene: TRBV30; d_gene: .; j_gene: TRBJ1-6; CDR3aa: CAWNRRVGVDNSPLHF
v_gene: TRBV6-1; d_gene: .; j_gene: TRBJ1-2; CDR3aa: CASYPQTFYGYTF
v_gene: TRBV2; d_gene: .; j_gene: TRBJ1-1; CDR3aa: CASRTGVTEAFF
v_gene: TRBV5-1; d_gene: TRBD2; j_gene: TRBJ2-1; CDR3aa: CASRRELSYNEQFF
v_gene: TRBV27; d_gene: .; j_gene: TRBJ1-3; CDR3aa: CASAVESGNTIYF
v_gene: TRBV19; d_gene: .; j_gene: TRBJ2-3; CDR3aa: CASSTLAVSTDTQYF
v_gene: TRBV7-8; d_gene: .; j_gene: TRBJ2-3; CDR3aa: CASRAMGSGTQYF
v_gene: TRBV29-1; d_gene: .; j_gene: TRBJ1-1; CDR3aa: CSVEDPPPGGTEAFF
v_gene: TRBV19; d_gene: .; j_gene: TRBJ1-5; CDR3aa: CASSTVLGASNQPQHF
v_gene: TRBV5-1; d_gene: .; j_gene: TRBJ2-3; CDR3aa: CASSFGQDYDTQYF
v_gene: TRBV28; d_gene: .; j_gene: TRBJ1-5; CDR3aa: CASSLQGGNQPQHF
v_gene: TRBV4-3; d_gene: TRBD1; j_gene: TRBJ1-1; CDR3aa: CASSPDRSTNTEAFF
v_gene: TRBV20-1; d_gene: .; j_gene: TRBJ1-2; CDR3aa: CSASGYGYTF
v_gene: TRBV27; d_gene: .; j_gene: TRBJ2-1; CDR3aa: CASSTHPFLYNEQFF
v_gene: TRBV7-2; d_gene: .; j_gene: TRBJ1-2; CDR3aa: CASSLGTGLGYTF
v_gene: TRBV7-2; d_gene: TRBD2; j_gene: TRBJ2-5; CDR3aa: CASSLVRGVETQYF
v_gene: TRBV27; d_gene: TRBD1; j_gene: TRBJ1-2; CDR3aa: CASRGPGQGYGYTF
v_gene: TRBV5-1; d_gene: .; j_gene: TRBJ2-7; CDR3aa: CASSLGLSGLIYEQYF
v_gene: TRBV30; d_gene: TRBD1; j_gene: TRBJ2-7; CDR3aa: CAWRGGQGDDYEQYF
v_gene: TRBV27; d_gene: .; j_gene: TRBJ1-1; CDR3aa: CASSLGQNTEAFF
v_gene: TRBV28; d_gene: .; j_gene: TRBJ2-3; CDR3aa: CASSLLGGTDTQYF
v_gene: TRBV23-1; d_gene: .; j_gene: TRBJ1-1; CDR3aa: CASSQSFRGGDTEAFF
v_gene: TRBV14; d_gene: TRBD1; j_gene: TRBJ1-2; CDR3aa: CASSPLGQGYGYTF
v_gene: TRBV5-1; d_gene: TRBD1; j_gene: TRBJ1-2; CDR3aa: CASSPRLAGTGDGYTF
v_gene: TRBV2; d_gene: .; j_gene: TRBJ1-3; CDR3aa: CASSENSPGGGNTIYF
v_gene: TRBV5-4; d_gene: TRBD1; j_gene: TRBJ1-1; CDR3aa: CASSLAAGGVGTEAFF
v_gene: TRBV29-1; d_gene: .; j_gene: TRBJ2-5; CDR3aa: CSVELGRRNQETQYF
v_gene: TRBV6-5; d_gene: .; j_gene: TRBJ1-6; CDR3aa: CAAGFSNSPLHF
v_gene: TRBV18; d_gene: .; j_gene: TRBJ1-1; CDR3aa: CASSPSTETEAFF
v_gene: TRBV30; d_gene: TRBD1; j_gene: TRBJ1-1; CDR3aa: CAWRGQGALGEAFF
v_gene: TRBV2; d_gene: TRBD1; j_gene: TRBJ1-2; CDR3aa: CASREGYRGLVRGYTF
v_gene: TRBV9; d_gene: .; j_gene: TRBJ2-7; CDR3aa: CASSVNPAGEQYF
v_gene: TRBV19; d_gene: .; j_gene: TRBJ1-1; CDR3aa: CASSNPSAIGSGTEAFF